Presented here are 8 T cell receptor beta chains from one specimen sequenced in a study of cytomegalovirus exposure and HLA in healthy donors (dated by TCRdb to 2016 to 2017). To prepare the library, the immunoSEQ multiplex PCR assay was applied. For the multiplex PCR, a mixture combining 60 forward primers for TCR Vbeta segments and 13 reverse primers for TCR Jbeta segments was used. TCRdb carries this immuneACCESS record with in-frame sequences only. Its versions omit some clonotypes, under half of them owing to an unresolved V gene in the studies checked, with the rest unexplained. The sample yields 140,000 to 150,000 clones; roughly 80% were counted once. In total, the top ten clones hold about 4.1% of the sample. The sample consisted of PBMCs. These receptors were collected from a woman in her thirties or forties in good health and CMV-seropositive.

The chain joins TRBV14 to TRBJ1-1; no clear D. Germline CDR1 is SGHDN and CDR2 is FVKESK. This CDR3 has 16 residues. Trimming took 4 bases from V and 4 from J, leaving 19 bases between them. The CDR3, as DNA: TGTGCCAGCAGCCCCCTCGGAAGGGTGCGGGGCACTGAAGCTTTCTTT. This sequence encodes CASSPLGRVRGTEAFF.

This clone was observed once. The V gene is TRBV30, the J gene TRBJ1-6, with D possibly being TRBD1 (5 bases). V lost 4 bases and J 7 bases, leaving 17 bases between the germline ends. Germline loops: CDR1 GTSNPN, CDR2 SVGIG (reference sequence). CDR3 length equals 15 residues. CDR3 residues: CAWTEGQGTNSPLHF. The CDR3 DNA reads TGTGCCTGGACGGAGGGCCAGGGCACCAATTCACCCCTCCACTTT.

To note about this clone: An end of the junction differs from the germline gene, which may be a read error. The chain recombines TRBV20-1 with TRBJ1-1; D unresolved. Germline V gene lookup returns CDR1 DFQATT and CDR2 SNEGSKA (reference sequence). The CDR3 has 9 amino acids. CDR3 coding DNA: TGCAGTGCTAGAGGCCCAGGCTACTTT. This encodes CSARGPGYF.

The chain employs TRBV5-5 and TRBJ2-5, with 11 bases that match TRBD1. This CDR3 is 17 amino acids long. Germline loops: CDR1 SGHKS, CDR2 YYEKEE (reference sequence). J gave up 1 base and V 4 bases, and 9 bases lay outside the gene matches. The DNA of the CDR3 is TGTGCCAGCAGCCCCCTCCCGGGACAGGGGGGCCAAGAGACCCAGTACTTC. This codes for CASSPLPGQGGQETQYF.

The rearrangement joins TRBV30 to TRBJ1-2; 8 nucleotides match TRBD1. J lost 7 bases, V lost 2 bases, and 6 bases had no gene match. The CDR3 runs 13 residues. Germline CDR1 GTSNPN, CDR2 SVGIG (reference sequence). The CDR3 DNA reads as TGTGCCTGGAGTCAACGGACAGGGAGTGGCTACACCTTC. This codes for CAWSQRTGSGYTF. The whole variable domain, filled in from reference TRBV30 and TRBJ1-2, reads SQTIHQWPATLVQPVGSPLSLECTVEGTSNPNLYWYRQAAGRGLQLLFYSVGIGQISSEVPQNLSASRPQDRQFILSSKKLLLSDSGFYLCAWSQRTGSGYTFGSGTRLTVV.

J is TRBJ1-1 and V is TRBV5-1; no definite D call. V lost 6 bases and J 4 bases, leaving 16 bases between the germline ends. The CDR3 has 14 residues. Germline assignment: CDR1 SGHRS and CDR2 YFSETQ. CDR3 DNA sequence: TGCGCCAGCACTGAGGATCGGTCCGTCACTGAAGCTTTCTTT. This encodes CASTEDRSVTEAFF.

This chain links TRBV7-9 with TRBJ2-1, with D unresolved. The CDR3 loop spans 19 amino acids. Per germline, CDR1 SEHNR and CDR2 FQNEAQ (reference sequence). The V end was cut by 3 bases, the J end by 5 bases, with 26 bases between. The CDR3 DNA sequence: TGTGCCAGCAGCTTGACGGAATTTCCTAGTGCTAGAGAGGACAATGAGCAGTTCTTC. Translated, it gives CASSLTEFPSAREDNEQFF.

The V call is TRBV28, the J call TRBJ1-2; TRBD1 aligns across 9 bases. After removal of 2 bases from V and 7 bases from J, the junction contained 8 bases not matched to a gene. The CDR3 length is 15 residues. Germline CDR1 and CDR2: MDHEN and SYDVKM. For the CDR3, the DNA is TGTGCCAGCAGTTTAGCCCGGGACAGGGTCGGTGGCTACACCTTC. It encodes CASSLARDRVGGYTF.